These T cell receptor beta chains were read from a single sample in a study of blood T cell repertoires in COVID-19. Assay: immunoSEQ multiplex PCR; the TCRdb copy retains only in-frame clones and omits some. The data show about 160,000 clones, 82% seen once. The sample consisted of peripheral blood. The receptor set was obtained from a middle-aged woman with COVID-19, enrolled during active disease. CDR3s leave out the opening cysteine and the closing phenylalanine or tryptophan.

TRBV12-3/TRBV12-4	ASRINGGKLF
TRBV9	ASSVAILAYGDNEQF
TRBV19	ASNSRGGLQETQY
TRBV6-5	AGGTSGQETQY
TRBV9	ASSSGTSGYNEQF
TRBV19	ASSTRPGQWRNTIY
TRBV12-5	ASGPGQLDNEQF
TRBV3-1/TRBV3-2	ASSRGGGLDTEAF
TRBV19	ASSIPQGFGYT
TRBV9	ASSVEVRGVNYGYT
TRBV19	ASRRASGRSTDTQY
TRBV2	ASLAGDTDTQY
TRBV7-2	ASSLEGGVATNEKLF
TRBV11-2	ASSSLPTSTDTQY
TRBV27	ASSVGRGDEGDREPQH
TRBV6-1	ASSVGWGQGDTEAF
TRBV10-3	AISAGQGPGELF
TRBV12-3/TRBV12-4	ASSLNRVTEAF
TRBV3-1/TRBV3-2	ASSPLRGDFQETQY
TRBV2	ASSPGRGYGYT
TRBV7-7	ASSLDRGLAQY
TRBV6-6	ASSYSTENTEAF
TRBV30	ACRTGWNTEAF
TRBV2	ASSGGPETQY
TRBV12-3/TRBV12-4	ATRQGDSPLH
TRBV6-1	ASSERDSYGNTIY
TRBV27	ASSWTVGDTEAF
TRBV5-4	ASSLFGTGGNGLYGYT
TRBV2	ASSDDSHYGYT
TRBV15	ATSGTSGTYEQY
TRBV2	ASSLVARAPGGNTIY
TRBV15	ATSRDRQGVFDTQY